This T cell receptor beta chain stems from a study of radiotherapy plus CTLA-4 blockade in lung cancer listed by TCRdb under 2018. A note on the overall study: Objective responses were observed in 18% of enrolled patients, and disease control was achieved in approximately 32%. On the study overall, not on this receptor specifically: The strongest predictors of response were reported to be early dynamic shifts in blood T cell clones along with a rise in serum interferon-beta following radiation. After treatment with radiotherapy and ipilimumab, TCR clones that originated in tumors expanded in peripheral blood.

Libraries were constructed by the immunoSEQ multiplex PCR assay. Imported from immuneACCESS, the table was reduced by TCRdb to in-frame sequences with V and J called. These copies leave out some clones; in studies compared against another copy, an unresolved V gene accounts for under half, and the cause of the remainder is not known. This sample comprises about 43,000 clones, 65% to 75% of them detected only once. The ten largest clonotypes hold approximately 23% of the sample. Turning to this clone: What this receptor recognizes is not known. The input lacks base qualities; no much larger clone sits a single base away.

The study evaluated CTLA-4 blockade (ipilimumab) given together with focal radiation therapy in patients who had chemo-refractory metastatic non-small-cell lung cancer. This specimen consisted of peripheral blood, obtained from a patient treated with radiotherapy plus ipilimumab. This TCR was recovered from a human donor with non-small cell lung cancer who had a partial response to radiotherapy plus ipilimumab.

The DNA is as follows: TGTGCCAGCAGCTTAGACAGGGAGTGGGGTGAAGCTTTCTTT. This sequence encodes CASSLDREWGEAFF. This receptor chain uses TRBV7-2 and TRBJ1-1; TRBD1 could be the D gene, as 6 bases match. The germline V gene encodes CDR1 SGHTA and CDR2 FQGNSA. Its CDR3 holds 14 amino acids, cysteine through phenylalanine. The CDR3 DNA has 42 bases and is translated from base 1. V is pared back by 1 base and J by 7 bases, with 13 bases lying between the germline termini.